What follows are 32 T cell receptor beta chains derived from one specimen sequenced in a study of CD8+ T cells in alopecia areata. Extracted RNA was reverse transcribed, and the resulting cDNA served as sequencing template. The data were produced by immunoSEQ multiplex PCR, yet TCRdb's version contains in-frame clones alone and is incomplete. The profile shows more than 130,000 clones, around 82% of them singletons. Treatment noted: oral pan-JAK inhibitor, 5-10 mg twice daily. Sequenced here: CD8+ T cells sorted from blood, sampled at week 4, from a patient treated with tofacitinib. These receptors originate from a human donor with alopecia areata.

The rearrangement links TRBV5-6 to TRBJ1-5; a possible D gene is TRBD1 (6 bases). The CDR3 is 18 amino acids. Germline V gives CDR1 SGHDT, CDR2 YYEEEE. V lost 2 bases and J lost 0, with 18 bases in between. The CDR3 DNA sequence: TGTGCCAGCAGCTTCGGGGGCGGCAGATTCAATAGCAATCAGCCCCAGCATTTT. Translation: CASSFGGGRFNSNQPQHF.

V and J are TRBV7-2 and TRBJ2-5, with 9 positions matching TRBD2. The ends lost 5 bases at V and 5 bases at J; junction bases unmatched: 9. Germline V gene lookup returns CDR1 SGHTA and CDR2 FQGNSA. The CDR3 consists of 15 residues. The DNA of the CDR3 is TGTGCCAGCAGCCCCTGGGGGCTAGCGGGGGAGACCCAGTACTTC. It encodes CASSPWGLAGETQYF.

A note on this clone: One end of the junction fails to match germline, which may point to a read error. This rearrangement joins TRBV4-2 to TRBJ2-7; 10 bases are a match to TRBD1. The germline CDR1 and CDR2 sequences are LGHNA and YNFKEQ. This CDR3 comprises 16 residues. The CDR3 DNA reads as TGTGCCAGCAGCCAAGAGGGACAGGGGACAGCCTACAAGCAGTACTTC. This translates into CASSQEGQGTAYKQYF.

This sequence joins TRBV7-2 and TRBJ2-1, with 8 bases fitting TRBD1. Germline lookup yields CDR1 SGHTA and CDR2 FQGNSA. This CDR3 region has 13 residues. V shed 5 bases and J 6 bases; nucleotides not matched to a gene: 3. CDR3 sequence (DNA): TGTGCCAGCAGCGAGACAGGGGTCAATGAGCAGTTCTTC. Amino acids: CASSETGVNEQFF.

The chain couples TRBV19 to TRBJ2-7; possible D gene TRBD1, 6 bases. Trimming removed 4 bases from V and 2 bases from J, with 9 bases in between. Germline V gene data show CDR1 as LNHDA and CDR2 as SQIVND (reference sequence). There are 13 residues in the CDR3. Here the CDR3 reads CASSTAGAYEQYF. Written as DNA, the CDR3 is TGTGCCAGTAGTACAGCAGGGGCCTACGAGCAGTACTTC.

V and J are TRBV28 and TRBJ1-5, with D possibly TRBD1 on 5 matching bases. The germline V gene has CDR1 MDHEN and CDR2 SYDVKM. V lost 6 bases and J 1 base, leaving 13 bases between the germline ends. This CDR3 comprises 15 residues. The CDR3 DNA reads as TGTGCCAGCAGGAGGACATGGATGAGCAATCAGCCCCAGCATTTT. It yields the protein CASRRTWMSNQPQHF.

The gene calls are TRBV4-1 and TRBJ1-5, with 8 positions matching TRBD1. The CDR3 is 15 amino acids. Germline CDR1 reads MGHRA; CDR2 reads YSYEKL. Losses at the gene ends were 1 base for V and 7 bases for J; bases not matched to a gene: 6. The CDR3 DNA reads TGCGCCAGCAGCCAAGCCCAGGGGGCGGGACAGCCCCAGCATTTT. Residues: CASSQAQGAGQPQHF.

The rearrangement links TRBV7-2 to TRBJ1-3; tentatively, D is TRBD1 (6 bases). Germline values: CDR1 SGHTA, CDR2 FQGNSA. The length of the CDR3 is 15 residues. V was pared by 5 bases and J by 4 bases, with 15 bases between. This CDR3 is CASSPRGTPGNTIYF. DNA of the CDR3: TGTGCCAGCAGCCCACGCGGGACACCCGGAAACACCATATATTTT.

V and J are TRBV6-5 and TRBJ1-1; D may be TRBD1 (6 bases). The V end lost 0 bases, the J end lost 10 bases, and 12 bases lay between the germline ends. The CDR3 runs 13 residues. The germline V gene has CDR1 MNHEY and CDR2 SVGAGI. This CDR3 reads CASSYSTGSVAFF. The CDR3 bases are TGTGCCAGCAGTTACTCGACAGGTTCGGTAGCTTTCTTT.

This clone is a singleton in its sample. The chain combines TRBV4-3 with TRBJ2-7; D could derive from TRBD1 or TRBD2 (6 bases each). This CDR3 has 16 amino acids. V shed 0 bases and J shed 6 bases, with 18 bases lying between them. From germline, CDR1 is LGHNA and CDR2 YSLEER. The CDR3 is CASSQEGGVVPGEQYF. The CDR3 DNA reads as TGCGCCAGCAGCCAAGAGGGGGGCGTCGTCCCGGGCGAGCAGTACTTC.

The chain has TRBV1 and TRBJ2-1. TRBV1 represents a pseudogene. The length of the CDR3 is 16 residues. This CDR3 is CTSSPGSRWSYNEQFF. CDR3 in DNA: TGCACCAGCAGCCCCGGATCCCGGTGGTCCTACAATGAGCAGTTCTTC.

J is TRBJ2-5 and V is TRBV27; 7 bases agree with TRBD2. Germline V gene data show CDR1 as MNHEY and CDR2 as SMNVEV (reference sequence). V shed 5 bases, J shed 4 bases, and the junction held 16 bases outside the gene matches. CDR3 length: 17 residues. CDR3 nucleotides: TGTGCCAGCAGTCCTCCAACATACAGCGGGGTGGGAGAGACCCAGTACTTC. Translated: CASSPPTYSGVGETQYF.

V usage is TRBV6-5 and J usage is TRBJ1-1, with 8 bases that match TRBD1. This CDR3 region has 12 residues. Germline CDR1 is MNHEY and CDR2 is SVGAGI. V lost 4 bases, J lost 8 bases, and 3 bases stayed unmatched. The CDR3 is CASSWRTGEAFF. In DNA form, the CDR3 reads TGTGCCAGCAGTTGGAGGACAGGGGAAGCTTTCTTT.

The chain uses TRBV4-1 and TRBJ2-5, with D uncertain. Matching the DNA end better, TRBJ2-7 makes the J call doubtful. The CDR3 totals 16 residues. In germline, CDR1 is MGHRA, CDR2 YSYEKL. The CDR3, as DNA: TGCGCCAGCAGCTCACGCCGAACAATGAAGACCTACGAGCAGTACTTC. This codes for CASSSRRTMKTYEQYF.

Written as DNA, the CDR3 is TGTGCCAGCAGCCCTTTATTACCGGGACGGGCTGAAAAACTGTTTTTT. Translation: CASSPLLPGRAEKLFF. The rearrangement uses TRBV14 and TRBJ1-4, with a possible D match to TRBD1 (5 bases). Trimming pared 4 bases from V and 7 bases from J, leaving 19 bases between. The CDR3 is 16 amino acids. Looked up from germline, CDR1 is SGHDN and CDR2 is FVKESK.

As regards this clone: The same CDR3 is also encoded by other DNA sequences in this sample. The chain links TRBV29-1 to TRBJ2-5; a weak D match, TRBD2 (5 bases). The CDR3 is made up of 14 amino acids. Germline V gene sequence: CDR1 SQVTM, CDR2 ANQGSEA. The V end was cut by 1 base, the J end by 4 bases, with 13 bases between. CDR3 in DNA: TGCAGCGTTGAAGGAGGTGAGGGAAGAGAGACCCAGTACTTC. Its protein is CSVEGGEGRETQYF.

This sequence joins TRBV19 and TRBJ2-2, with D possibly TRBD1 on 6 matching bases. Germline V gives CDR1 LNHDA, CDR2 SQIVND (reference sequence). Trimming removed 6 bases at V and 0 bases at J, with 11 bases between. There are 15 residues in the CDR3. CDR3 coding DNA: TGTGCCAGTAGACCGGACAGTTCGAACACCGGGGAGCTGTTTTTT. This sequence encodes CASRPDSSNTGELFF.

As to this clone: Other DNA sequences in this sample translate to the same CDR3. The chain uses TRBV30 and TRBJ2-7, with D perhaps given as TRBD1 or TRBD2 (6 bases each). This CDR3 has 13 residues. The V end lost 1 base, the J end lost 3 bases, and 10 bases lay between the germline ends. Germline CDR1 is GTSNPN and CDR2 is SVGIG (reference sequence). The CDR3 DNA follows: TGTGCCTGGAGTGAGGGGGGACTCTACGAGCAGTACTTC. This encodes CAWSEGGLYEQYF.

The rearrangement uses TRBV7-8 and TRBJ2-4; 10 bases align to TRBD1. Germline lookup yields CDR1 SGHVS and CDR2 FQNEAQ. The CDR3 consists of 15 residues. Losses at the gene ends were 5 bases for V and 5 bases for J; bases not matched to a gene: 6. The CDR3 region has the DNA TGTGCCAGCAGCCCGTGGACAGGGGGTGAAAACATTCAGTACTTC. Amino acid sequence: CASSPWTGGENIQYF.

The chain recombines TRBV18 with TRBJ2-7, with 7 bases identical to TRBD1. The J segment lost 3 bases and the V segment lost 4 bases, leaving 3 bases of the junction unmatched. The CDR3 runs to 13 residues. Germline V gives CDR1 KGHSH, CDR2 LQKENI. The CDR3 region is CASSQGTDYEQYF. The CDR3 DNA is TGTGCCAGCTCACAGGGGACAGACTACGAGCAGTACTTC.

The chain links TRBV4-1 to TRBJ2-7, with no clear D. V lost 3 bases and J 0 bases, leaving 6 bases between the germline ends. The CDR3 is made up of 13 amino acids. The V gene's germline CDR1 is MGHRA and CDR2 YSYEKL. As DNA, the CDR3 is TGCGCCAGCAGCCAGTGGGACTCCTACGAGCAGTACTTC. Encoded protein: CASSQWDSYEQYF.

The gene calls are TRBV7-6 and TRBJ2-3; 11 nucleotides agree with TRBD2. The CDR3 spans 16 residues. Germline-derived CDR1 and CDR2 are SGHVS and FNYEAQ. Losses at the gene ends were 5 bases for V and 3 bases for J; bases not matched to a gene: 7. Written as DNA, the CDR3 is TGTGCCAGCAGCCACCGGGTAGCGGGAGGGACAGATACGCAGTATTTT. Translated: CASSHRVAGGTDTQYF. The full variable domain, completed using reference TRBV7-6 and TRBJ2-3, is GAGVSQSPRYKVTKRGQDVALRCDPISGHVSLYWYRQALGQGPEFLTYFNYEAQQDKSGLPNDRFSAERPEGSISTLTIQRTEQRDSAMYRCASSHRVAGGTDTQYFGPGTRLTVL.

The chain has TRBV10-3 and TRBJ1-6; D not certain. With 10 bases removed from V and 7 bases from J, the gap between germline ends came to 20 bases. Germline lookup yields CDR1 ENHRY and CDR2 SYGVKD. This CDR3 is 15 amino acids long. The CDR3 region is CATGEFGGLNSPLHF. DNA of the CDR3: TGTGCCACTGGCGAGTTCGGAGGTCTAAATTCACCCCTCCACTTT.

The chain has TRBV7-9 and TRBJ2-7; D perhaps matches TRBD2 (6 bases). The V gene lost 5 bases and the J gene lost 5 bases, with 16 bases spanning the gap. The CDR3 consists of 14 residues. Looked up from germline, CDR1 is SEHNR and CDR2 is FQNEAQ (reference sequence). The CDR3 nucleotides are TGTGCCAGCAGCCCCGCGGGAAGGATAGACGAGCAGTACTTC. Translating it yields CASSPAGRIDEQYF.

The CDR3 bases are TGTGCCAGCAGCCAAGAAGTAGCGGGGACACTCTACGAGCAGTACTTC. The encoded protein is CASSQEVAGTLYEQYF. This rearrangement joins TRBV4-2 to TRBJ2-7, with 8 bases identical to TRBD2. The V gene end was trimmed by 0 bases and the J gene end by 3 bases; junction bases not matched to a gene: 7. CDR3 size: 16 residues. CDR1 LGHNA and CDR2 YNFKEQ come from the germline V gene.

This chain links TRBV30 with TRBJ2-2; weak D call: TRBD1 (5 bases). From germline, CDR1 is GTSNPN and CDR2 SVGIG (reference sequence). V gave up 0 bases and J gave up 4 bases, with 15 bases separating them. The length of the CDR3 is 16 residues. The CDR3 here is CAWSVQGHATTGELFF. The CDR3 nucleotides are TGTGCCTGGAGTGTACAAGGACACGCAACCACCGGGGAGCTGTTTTTT.

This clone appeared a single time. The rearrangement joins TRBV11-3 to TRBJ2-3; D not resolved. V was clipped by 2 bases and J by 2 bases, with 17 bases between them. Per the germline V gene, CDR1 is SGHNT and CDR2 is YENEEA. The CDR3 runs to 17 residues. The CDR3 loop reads CASSLNVRFPPTDTQYF. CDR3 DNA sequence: TGTGCCAGCAGCTTAAACGTCAGGTTCCCCCCCACAGATACGCAGTATTTT.

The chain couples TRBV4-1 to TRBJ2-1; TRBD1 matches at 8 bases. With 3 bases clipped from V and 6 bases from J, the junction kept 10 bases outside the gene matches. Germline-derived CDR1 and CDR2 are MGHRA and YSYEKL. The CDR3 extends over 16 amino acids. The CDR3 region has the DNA TGCGCCAGCAGCCAGCCGGTACAGGGGGGCGTCAATGAGCAGTTCTTC. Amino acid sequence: CASSQPVQGGVNEQFF.

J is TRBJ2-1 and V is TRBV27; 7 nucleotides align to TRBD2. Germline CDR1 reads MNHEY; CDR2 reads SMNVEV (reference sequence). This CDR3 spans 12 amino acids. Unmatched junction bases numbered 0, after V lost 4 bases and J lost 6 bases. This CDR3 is CASSWGGNEQFF. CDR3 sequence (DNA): TGTGCCAGCAGTTGGGGGGGCAATGAGCAGTTCTTC.

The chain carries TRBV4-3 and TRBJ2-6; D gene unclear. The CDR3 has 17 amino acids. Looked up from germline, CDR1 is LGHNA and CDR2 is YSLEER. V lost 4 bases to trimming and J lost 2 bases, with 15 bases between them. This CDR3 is CASSLGGGLPGANVLTF. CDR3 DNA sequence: TGCGCCAGCAGCCTGGGCGGTGGCTTACCTGGGGCCAACGTCCTGACTTTC.

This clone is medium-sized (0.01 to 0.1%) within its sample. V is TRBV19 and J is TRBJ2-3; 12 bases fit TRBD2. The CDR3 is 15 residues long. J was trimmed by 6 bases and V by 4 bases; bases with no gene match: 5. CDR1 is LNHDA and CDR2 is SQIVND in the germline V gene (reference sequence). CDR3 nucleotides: TGTGCCAGTAGTAGAACTAGCGGGGGGTTCGATACGCAGTATTTT. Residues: CASSRTSGGFDTQYF.

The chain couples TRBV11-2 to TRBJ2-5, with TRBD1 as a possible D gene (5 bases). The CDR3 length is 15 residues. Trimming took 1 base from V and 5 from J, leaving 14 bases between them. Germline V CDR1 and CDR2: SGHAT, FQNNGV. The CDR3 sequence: CASSLGHADKETQYF. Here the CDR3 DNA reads TGTGCCAGCAGCTTAGGTCACGCGGACAAGGAGACCCAGTACTTC. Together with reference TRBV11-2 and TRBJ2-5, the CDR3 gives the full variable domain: EAGVAQSPRYKIIEKRQSVAFWCNPISGHATLYWYQQILGQGPKLLIQFQNNGVVDDSQLPKDRFSAERLKGVDSTLKIQPAKLEDSAVYLCASSLGHADKETQYFGPGTRLLVL.